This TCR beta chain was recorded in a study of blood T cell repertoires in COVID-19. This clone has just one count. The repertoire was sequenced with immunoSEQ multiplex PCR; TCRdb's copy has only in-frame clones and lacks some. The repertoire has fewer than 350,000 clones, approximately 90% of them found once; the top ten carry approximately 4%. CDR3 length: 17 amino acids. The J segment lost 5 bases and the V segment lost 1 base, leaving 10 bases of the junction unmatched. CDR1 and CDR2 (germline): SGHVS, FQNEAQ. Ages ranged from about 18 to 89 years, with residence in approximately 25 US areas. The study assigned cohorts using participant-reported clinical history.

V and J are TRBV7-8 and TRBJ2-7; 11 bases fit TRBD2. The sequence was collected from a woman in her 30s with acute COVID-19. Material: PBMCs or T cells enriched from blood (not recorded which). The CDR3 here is CASSLGSGRAGGDEQYF. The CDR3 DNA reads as TGTGCCAGCAGCTTAGGTAGCGGGAGGGCCGGCGGTGACGAGCAGTACTTC.